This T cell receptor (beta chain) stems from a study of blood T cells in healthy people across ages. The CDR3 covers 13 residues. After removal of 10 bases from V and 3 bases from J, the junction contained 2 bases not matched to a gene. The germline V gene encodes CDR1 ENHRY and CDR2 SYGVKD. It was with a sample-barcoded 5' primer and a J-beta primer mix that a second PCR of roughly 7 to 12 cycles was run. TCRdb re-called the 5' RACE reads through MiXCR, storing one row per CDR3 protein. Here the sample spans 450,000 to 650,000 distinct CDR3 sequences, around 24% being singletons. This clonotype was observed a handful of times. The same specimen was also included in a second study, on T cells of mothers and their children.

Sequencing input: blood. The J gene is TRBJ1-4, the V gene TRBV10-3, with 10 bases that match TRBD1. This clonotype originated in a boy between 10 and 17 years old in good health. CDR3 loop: CATGQGANEKLFF. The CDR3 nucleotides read TGTGCCACCGGACAGGGGGCTAATGAAAAACTGTTTTTT.